This TCR beta chain was sequenced during a study of PD-L1 blockade in urothelial cancer. Study information: The study recovered a median of about 140,000 T cells per blood sample.

The ends lost 4 bases at V and 2 bases at J; junction bases unmatched: 14. The germline gives CDR1 SGHRS, CDR2 YFSETQ. There are 18 residues in the CDR3. Clones were sequenced by immunoSEQ multiplex PCR, and TCRdb holds only the in-frame ones, with some missing. In the table there are about 82,000 clones, 87% of which are singletons. The sequence was obtained from a woman aged 70 to 79 with urothelial cancer. V gene TRBV5-1 combines with J gene TRBJ2-1, with 8 positions matching TRBD2. This sample comprised PBMCs, obtained around atezolizumab (anti-PD-L1) treatment. For the CDR3, the DNA is TGCGCCAGCAGCCATACTACTACAGCGGGAGTCGCCTACAATGAGCAGTTCTTC. Translating gives CASSHTTTAGVAYNEQFF.